Sequencing of this TCR beta chain was carried out in a study of blood T cell repertoires in COVID-19. At the level of the study: Samples came from the United States, Italy and Spain, spanning acute and convalescent COVID-19. The cDNA or gDNA used as material had been derived from T cells, B-cell-depleted T cells, or PBMCs.

Germline-derived CDR1 and CDR2 are MNHEY and SMNVEV (reference sequence). V trimming: 0 bases; J trimming: 0 bases; junction bases outside the gene matches: 4. The CDR3 covers 16 residues. The assay was immunoSEQ multiplex PCR, and TCRdb's table has in-frame clones only and misses some. Among roughly 150,000 clones listed, 85% were seen once. The genes are TRBV27 and TRBJ1-2; 7 positions agree with TRBD1. This receptor was obtained from a woman older than 75 with COVID-19, enrolled during active disease. The sequencing sample was made of peripheral blood. In nucleotides, the CDR3 is TGTGCCAGCAGTTTATCGGGGGACAGTACTAACTATGGCTACACCTTC. Encoded protein: CASSLSGDSTNYGYTF.